This entry lists 5 T cell receptor beta chains sequenced from one sample in a study of patients and donors after allogeneic stem cell transplantation. TCRdb reprocessed the RT-PCR reads with MiXCR, giving one entry per CDR3 protein. The table has about 74,000 distinct CDR3 sequences, 26% seen once. The source material was blood, either unsorted or a sorted T cell fraction (not recorded which). Receptor source: a human donor who was either an allogeneic HSCT recipient or a stem cell or donor lymphocyte infusion donor (not recorded which). It is not recorded whose cells these are; they may come from a transplant donor.

The rearrangement joins TRBV6-6 to TRBJ1-2; 10 bases map to TRBD1. This CDR3 region has 15 residues. Germline values: CDR1 MNHNY, CDR2 SVGAGI (reference sequence). With 5 bases clipped from V and 14 bases from J, the junction kept 17 bases outside the gene matches. CDR3 coding DNA: TGTGCCAGCAGTACCTCCCGGACAGGGGGGGGGTCTGATACCTTC. Protein: CASSTSRTGGGSDTF.

This chain links TRBV4-3 with TRBJ1-1, with 8 positions matching TRBD1. Per germline, CDR1 LGHNA and CDR2 YSLEER. CDR3 length: 16 residues. J lost 0 bases, V lost 2 bases, and 5 bases had no gene match. The CDR3 bases are TGCGCCAGCAGCCAACTACGACAGGGGATGAACACTGAAGCTTTCTTT. Protein sequence: CASSQLRQGMNTEAFF.

This clonotype was counted many times. The V gene is TRBV5-1, the J gene TRBJ2-5; no reliable D call. Trimming cost V 0 bases and J 2 bases, with 11 bases left between them. Germline assignment: CDR1 SGHRS and CDR2 YFSETQ. CDR3 size: 15 residues. CDR3 nucleotides: TGCGCCAGCAGCTTGGCGTCGCACCCTCAAGAGACCCAGTACTTC. Protein: CASSLASHPQETQYF.

Worth noting for this clonotype: The junction departs from the called germline gene at one end, perhaps through a read error. This rearrangement joins TRBV7-9 to TRBJ2-1, with D hard to call. CDR3 length: 14 amino acids. Germline assignment: CDR1 SEHNR and CDR2 FQNEAQ (reference sequence). The CDR3 sequence: CASSISPILNEQFF. For the CDR3, the DNA is TGTGCCAGCAGCATTTCCCCTATTCTCAATGAACAGTTCTTC.

This clonotype was observed a handful of times. CDR3 sequence reads: CASSLMRQEAFF. The CDR3 nucleotides are TGTGCCAGCAGTTTAATGAGACAGGAAGCTTTCTTT. J is TRBJ1-1 and V is TRBV12-3 or TRBV12-4; possibly TRBD1 for D (5 bases). This CDR3 has 12 amino acids. Trimming removed 2 bases from V and 8 bases from J, with 9 bases in between.